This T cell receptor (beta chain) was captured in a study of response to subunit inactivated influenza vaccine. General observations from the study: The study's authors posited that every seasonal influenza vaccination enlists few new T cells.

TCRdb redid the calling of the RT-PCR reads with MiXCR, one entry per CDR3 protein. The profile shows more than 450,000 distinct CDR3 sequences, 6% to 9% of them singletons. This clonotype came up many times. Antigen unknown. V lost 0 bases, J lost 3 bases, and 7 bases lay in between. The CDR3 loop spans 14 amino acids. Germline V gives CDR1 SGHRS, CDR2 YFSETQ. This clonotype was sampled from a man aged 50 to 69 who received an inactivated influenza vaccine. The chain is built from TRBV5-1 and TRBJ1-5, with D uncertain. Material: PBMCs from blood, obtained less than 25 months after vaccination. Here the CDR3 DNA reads TGCGCCAGCAGCTTGGCCGGTGACAATCAGCCCCAGCATTTT. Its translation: CASSLAGDNQPQHF.